This TCR beta chain was sequenced for a study of T cell repertoires in cytomegalovirus infection. Trimming took off 6 bases at V and 4 bases at J, with 16 bases between the two ends. The CDR3 has 15 amino acids. Germline CDR1 is MNHEY and CDR2 is SVGEGT. Many counts were recorded for this clonotype. TCRdb reprocessed the reads via MiXCR and lists one record per CDR3 protein. The sample yields some 77,000 distinct CDR3 sequences, roughly 3.6% seen once. This sequence originates from a human donor in good health (CMV status not recorded). Some clones in this sample may be carry-over from other donors' samples. The rearrangement links TRBV6-2 or TRBV6-3 to TRBJ1-3, with D unresolved. Sequences were obtained from PBMCs. This CDR3 is CASSHRVTAGNTIYF. In nucleotides, the CDR3 is TGTGCCAGCAGCCACCGAGTTACCGCGGGAAACACCATATATTTT.